The clone carrying this T cell receptor (beta chain) has just a few counts. Its antigen is unknown. Unique molecular identifiers were incorporated when the TCRbeta library was constructed. One entry per CDR3 protein, called by TCRdb with MiXCR from the PCR reads. The profile shows about 610,000 distinct CDR3 sequences, more than 20% of them singletons. The data were obtained in a study of T-cell reconstitution after alpha-beta-depleted transplantation in children. General observations from the study: Reportedly, roughly two months post-transplant, alpha-beta T cells arose from several hundred expanded graft clones. T-cell counts and diversity were attributed mostly to newly produced T cells one year after transplant. The study traced high day-60 TCRbeta diversity in some patients to surviving recipient T cells and thymic progenitors.

The CDR3 runs to 15 residues. CDR1 is SGHRS, CDR2 YFSETQ, per germline. J gave up 0 bases and V 2 bases, and 5 bases lay outside the gene matches. This chain connects TRBV5-1 to TRBJ2-7; 7 nucleotides align to TRBD2. The material sequenced was PBMCs, taken before TCRalphabeta/CD19-depleted stem cell transplant. The clonotype originates from a boy under two years old with Wiskott-Aldrich syndrome, due to receive a stem cell transplant. This CDR3 is CASSFGGGNSYEQYF. DNA for the CDR3: TGCGCCAGCAGCTTTGGGGGAGGGAACTCCTACGAGCAGTACTTC. Based on the CDR3 plus reference TRBV5-1 and TRBJ2-7, the full variable domain is KAGVTQTPRYLIKTRGQQVTLSCSPISGHRSVSWYQQTPGQGLQFLFEYFSETQRNKGNFPGRFSGRQFSNSRSEMNVSTLELGDSALYLCASSFGGGNSYEQYFGPGTRLTVT.